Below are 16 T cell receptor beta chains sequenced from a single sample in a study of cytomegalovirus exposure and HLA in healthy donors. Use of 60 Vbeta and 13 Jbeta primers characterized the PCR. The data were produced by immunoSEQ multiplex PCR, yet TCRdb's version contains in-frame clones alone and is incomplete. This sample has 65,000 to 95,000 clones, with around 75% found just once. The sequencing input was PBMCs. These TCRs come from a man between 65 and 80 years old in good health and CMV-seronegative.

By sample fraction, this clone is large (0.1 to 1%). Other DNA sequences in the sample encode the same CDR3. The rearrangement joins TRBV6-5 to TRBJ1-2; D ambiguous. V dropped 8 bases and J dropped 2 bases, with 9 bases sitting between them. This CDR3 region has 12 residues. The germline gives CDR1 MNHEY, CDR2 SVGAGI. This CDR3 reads CASSPGNYGYTF. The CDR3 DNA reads TGTGCCAGCTCCCCGGGGAACTATGGCTACACCTTC.

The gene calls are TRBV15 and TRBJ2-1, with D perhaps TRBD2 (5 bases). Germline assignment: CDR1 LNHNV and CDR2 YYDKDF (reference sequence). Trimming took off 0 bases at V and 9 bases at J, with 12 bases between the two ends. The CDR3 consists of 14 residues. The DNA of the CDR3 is TGTGCCACCAGCAGAGATCTAGCTCCGGCTGAGCAGTTCTTC. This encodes CATSRDLAPAEQFF.

The CDR3 reads CASSSPSQGFSYEQYF. The CDR3 coding sequence is TGTGCCAGCAGCTCCCCGAGCCAGGGGTTCTCCTACGAGCAGTACTTC. The rearrangement links TRBV7-2 to TRBJ2-7, with TRBD1 as a possible D gene (6 bases). The CDR3 has 16 amino acids. V was clipped by 4 bases and J by 0 bases, with 16 bases between them. The V gene's germline CDR1 is SGHTA and CDR2 FQGNSA.

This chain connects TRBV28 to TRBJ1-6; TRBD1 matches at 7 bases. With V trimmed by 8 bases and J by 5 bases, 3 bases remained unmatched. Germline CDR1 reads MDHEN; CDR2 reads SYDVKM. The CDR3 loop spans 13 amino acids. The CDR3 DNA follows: TGTGCCAGCGAGGGGGCCGATAATTCACCCCTCCACTTT. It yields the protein CASEGADNSPLHF. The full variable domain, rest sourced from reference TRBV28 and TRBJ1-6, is DVKVTQSSRYLVKRTGEKVFLECVQDMDHENMFWYRQDPGLGLRLIYFSYDVKMKEKGDIPEGYSVSREKKERFSLILESASTNQTSMYLCASEGADNSPLHFGNGTRLTVT.

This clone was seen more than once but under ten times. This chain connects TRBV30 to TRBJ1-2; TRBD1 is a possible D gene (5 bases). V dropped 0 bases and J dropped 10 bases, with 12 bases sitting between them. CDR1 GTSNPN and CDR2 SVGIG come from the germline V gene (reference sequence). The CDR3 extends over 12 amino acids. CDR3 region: CAWSVPAGFYTF. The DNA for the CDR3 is TGTGCCTGGAGTGTACCGGCAGGGTTCTACACCTTC.

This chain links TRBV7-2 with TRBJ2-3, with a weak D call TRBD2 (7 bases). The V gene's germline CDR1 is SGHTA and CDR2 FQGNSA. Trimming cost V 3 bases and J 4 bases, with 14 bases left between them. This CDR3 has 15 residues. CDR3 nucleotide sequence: TGTGCCAGCAGCTTCCGTGGCGGGGGCCCAGATACGCAGTATTTT. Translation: CASSFRGGGPDTQYF.

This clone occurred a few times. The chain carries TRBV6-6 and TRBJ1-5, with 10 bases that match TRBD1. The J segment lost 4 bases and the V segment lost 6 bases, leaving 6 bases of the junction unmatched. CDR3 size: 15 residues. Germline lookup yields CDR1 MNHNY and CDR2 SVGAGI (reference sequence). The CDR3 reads CASSPDRGFNQPQHF. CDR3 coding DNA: TGTGCCAGCAGCCCGGACAGGGGGTTTAATCAGCCCCAGCATTTT.

The CDR3 loop is CASSLQGAYEQFF. CDR3 coding DNA: TGTGCCAGCTCACTGCAGGGGGCCTATGAGCAGTTCTTC. This chain uses TRBV18 with TRBJ2-1; 8 bases fit TRBD1. The junction had 4 bases not matched to a gene; V was cut back by 4 bases and J by 8 bases. The CDR3 sequence is 13 residues long. CDR1 is KGHSH and CDR2 is LQKENI in the germline V gene.

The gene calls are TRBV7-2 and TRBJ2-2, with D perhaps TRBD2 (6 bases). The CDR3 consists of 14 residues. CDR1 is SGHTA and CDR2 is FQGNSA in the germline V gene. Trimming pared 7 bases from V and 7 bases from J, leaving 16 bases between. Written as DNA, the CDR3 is TGTGCCAGCACCATGGGACTTTGGATCGGGGAGCTGTTTTTT. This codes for CASTMGLWIGELFF.

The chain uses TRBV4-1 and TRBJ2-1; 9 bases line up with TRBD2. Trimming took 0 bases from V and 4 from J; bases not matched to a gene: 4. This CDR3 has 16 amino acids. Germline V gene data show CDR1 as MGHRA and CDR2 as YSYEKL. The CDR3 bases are TGCGCCAGCAGCCAAGATTTGCGGGAGGGGTACAATGAGCAGTTCTTC. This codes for CASSQDLREGYNEQFF.

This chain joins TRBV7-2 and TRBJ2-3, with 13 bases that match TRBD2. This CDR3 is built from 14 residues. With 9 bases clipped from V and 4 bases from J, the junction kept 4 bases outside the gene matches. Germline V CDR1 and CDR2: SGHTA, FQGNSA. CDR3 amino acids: CASRLAGGPDTQYF. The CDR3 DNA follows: TGTGCCAGTCGACTAGCGGGGGGCCCAGATACGCAGTATTTT.

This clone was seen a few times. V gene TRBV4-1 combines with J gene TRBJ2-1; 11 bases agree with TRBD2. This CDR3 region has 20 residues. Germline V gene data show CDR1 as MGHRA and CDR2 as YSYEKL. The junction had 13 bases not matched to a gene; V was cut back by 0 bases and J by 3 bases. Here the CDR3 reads CASSQEAPGRLAGSYNEQFF. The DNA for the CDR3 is TGCGCCAGCAGCCAAGAGGCCCCGGGACGACTAGCGGGGAGCTACAATGAGCAGTTCTTC.

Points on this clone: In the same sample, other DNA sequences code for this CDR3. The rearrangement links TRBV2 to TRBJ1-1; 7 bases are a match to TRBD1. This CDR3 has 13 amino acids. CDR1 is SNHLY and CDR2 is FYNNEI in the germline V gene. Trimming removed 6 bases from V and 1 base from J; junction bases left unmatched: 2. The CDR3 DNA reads TGTGCCAGCAGAACAGGGGAGAACACTGAAGCTTTCTTT. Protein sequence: CASRTGENTEAFF. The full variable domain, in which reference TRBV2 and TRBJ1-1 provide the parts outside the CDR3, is EPEVTQTPSHQVTQMGQEVILRCVPISNHLYFYWYRQILGQKVEFLVSFYNNEISEKSEIFDDQFSVERPDGSNFTLKIRSTKLEDSAMYFCASRTGENTEAFFGQGTRLTVV.

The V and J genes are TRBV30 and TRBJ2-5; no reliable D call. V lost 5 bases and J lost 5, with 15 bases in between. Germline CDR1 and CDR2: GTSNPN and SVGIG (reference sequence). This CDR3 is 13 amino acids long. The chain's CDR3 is CAWLRAPLETQYF. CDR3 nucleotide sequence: TGTGCCTGGCTAAGAGCCCCGCTGGAGACCCAGTACTTC.

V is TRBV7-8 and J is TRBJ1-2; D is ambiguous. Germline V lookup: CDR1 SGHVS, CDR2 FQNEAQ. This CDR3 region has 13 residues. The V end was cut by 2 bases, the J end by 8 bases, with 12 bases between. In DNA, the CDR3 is TGTGCCAGCAGCTTATTCGGTGGGCAGGGCTACACCTTC. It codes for CASSLFGGQGYTF.

CDR3 region: CASSNGGKAGLADYNEQFF. For the CDR3, the DNA is TGTGCCAGCAGCAACGGCGGGAAAGCCGGACTAGCGGACTACAATGAGCAGTTCTTC. V and J are TRBV21-1 and TRBJ2-1; TRBD2 is taken as the D call from the table, unchecked against the DNA. TRBV21-1 is recorded as a pseudogene. The CDR3 is 19 residues long.